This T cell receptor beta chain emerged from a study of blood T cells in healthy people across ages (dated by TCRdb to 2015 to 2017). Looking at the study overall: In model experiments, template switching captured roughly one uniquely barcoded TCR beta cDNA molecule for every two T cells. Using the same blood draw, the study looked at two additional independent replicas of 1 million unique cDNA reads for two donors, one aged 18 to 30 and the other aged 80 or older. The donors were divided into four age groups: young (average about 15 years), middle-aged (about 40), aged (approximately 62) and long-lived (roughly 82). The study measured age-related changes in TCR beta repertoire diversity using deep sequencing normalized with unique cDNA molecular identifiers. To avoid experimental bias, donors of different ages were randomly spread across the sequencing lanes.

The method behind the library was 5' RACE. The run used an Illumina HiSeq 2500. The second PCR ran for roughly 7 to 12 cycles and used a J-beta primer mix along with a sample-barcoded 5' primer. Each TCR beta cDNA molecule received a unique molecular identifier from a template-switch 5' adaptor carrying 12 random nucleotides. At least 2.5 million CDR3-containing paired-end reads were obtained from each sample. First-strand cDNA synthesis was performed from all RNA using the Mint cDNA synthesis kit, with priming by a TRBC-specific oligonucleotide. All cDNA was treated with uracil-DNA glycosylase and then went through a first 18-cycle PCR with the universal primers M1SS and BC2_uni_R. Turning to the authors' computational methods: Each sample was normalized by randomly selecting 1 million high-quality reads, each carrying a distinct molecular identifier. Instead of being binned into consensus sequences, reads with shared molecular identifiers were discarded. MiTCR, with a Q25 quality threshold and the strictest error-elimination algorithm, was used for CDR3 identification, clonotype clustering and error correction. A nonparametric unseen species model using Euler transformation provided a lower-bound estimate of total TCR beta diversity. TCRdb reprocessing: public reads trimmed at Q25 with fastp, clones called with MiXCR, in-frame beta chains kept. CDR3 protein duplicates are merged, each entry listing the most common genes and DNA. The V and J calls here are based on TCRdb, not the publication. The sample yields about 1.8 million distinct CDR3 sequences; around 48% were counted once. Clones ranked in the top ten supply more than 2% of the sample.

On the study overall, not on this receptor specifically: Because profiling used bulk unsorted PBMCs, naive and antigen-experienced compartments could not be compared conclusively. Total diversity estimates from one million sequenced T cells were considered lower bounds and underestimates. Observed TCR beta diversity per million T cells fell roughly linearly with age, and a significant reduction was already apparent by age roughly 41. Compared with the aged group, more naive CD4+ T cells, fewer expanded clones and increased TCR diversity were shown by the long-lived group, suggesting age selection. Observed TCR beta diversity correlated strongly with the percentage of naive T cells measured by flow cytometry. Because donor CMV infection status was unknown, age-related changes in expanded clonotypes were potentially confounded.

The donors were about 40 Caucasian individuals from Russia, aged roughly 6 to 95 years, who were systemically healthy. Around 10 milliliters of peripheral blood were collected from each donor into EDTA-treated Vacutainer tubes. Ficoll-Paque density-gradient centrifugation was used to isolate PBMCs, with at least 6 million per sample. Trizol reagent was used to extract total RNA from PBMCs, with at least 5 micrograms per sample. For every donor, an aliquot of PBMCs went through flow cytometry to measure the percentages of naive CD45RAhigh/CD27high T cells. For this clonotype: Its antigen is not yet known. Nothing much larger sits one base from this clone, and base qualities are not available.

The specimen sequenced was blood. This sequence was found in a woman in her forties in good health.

The CDR3 is CASSSKGRVTYNEQFF. The nucleotide sequence is given as TGTGCCAGCAGCTCAAAAGGTAGGGTTACCTACAATGAGCAGTTCTTC. This chain is built from TRBV7-3 and TRBJ2-1; a confident D gene designation cannot be given. The germline ends are 15 bases apart after V is trimmed by 4 bases and J by 2 bases. Reading the germline V gene gives CDR1 SGHTA and CDR2 FQGTGA. The CDR3 runs 16 amino acids, cysteine and phenylalanine included. CDR3 DNA is the only sequence kept; it has 48 bases, read in frame from the first base.